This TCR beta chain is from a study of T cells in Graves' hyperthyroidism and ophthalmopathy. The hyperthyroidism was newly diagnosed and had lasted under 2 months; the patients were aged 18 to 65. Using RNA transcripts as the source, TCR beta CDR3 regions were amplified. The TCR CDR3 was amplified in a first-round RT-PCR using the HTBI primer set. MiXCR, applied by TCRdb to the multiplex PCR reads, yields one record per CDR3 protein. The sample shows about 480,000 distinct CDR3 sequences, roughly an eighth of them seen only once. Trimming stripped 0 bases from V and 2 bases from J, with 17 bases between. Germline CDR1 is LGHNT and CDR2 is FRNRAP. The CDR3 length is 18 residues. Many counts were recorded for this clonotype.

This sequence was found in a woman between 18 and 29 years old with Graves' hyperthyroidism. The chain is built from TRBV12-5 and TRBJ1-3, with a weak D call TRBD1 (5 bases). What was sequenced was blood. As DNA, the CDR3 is TGTGCTAGTGGTTTGGTAACGCTTCGGGGGATAGCTGGAAACACCATATATTTT. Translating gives CASGLVTLRGIAGNTIYF.